This T cell receptor beta chain came from a study of T cells in narcolepsy. Study at large: Enrolled donors included narcolepsy type 1 or type 2 patients and healthy controls.

Overall study results and limits: Autoreactive clonotypes reportedly recurred in blood of same and different patients, not controls. Autoreactive HCRT-specific and TRIB2-specific clonotypes were marked in same-patient CSF-versus-blood CD4+ comparisons.

The assay was immunoSEQ multiplex PCR, and TCRdb's table has in-frame clones only and misses some. This sample has approximately 16,000 clones, with around 70% found just once. In regard to this clone: Antigen: not known.

The receptor comes from a human donor with narcolepsy. The sequenced material came from CD45RA- memory CD8+ T cells from PBMCs.

The CDR3 is CASSATGTSGYEQYF. The CDR3 DNA reads TGTGCCAGCAGTGCAACCGGGACTAGCGGCTACGAGCAGTACTTC. The chain uses TRBV27 and TRBJ2-7; 11 bases line up with TRBD2. This CDR3 has 15 residues. Germline lookup yields CDR1 MNHEY and CDR2 SMNVEV (reference sequence). Losses at the gene ends were 5 bases for V and 3 bases for J; bases not matched to a gene: 6.